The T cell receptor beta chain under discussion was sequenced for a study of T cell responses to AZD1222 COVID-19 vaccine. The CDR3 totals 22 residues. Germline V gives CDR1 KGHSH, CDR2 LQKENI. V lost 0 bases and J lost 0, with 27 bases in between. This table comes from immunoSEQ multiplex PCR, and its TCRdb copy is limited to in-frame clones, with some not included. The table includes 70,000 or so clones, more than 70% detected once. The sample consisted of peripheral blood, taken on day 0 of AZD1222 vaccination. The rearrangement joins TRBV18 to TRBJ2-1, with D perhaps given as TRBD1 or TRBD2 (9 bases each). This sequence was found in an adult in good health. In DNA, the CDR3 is TGTGCCAGCTCACCACCGTACAGGGGGCGGATAGCGGGGGTGAGCTCCTACAATGAGCAGTTCTTC. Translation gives CASSPPYRGRIAGVSSYNEQFF.